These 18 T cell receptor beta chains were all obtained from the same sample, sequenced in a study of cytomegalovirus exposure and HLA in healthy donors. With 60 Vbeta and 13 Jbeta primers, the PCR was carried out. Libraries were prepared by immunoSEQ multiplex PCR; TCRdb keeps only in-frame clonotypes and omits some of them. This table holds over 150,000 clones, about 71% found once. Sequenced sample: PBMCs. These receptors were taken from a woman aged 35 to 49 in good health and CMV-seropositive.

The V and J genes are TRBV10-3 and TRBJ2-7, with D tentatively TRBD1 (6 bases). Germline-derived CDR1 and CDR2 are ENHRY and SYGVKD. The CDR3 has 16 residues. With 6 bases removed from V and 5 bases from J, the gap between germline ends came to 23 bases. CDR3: CAISPRLSRGNDEQYF. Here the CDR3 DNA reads TGTGCCATCAGCCCAAGGTTGAGCAGGGGAAACGACGAGCAGTACTTC.

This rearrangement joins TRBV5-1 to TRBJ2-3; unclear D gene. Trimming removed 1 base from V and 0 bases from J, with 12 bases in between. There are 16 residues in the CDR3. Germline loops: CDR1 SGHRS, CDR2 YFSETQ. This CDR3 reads CASSLTSPTSTDTQYF. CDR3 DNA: TGCGCCAGCAGCTTGACCTCCCCAACTAGCACAGATACGCAGTATTTT.

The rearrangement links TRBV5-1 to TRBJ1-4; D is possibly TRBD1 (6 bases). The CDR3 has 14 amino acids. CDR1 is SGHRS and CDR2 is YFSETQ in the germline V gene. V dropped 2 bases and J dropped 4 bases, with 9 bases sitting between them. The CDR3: CASSLGQINEKLFF. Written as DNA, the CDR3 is TGCGCCAGCAGCTTAGGACAGATTAATGAAAAACTGTTTTTT.

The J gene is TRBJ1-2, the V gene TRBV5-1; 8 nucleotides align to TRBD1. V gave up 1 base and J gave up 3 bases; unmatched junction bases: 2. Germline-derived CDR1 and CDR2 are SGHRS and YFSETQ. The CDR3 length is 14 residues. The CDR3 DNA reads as TGCGCCAGCAGCTTGACGACAGGGGACTATGGCTACACCTTC. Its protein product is CASSLTTGDYGYTF.

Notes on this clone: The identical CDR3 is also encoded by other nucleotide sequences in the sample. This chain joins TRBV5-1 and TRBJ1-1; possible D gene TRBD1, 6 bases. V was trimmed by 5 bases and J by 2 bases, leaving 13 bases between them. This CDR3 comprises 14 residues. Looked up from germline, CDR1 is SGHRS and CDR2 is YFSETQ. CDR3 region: CASRYPGHNTEAFF. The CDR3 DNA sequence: TGCGCCAGCAGATATCCGGGACACAACACTGAAGCTTTCTTT.

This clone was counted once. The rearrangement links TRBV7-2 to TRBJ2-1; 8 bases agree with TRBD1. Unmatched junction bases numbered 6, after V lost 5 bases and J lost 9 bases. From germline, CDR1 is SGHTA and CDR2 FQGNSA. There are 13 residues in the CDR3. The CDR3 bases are TGTGCCAGCAGCGTGCAGGGGGCGCCTGAGCAGTTCTTC. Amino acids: CASSVQGAPEQFF.

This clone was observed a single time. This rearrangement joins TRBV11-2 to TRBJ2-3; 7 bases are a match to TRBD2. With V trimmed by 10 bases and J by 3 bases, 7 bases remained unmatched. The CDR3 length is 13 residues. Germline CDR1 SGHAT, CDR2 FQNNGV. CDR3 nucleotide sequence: TGTGCCACTAAACGGGAGGTAACAGATACGCAGTATTTT. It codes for CATKREVTDTQYF.

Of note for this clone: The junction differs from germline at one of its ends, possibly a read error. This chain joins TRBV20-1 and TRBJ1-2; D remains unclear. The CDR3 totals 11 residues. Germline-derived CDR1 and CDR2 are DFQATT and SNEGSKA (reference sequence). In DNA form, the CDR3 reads TGCAGTGCCCAGAGAAGATTCCACTACCCCTTC. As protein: CSAQRRFHYPF.

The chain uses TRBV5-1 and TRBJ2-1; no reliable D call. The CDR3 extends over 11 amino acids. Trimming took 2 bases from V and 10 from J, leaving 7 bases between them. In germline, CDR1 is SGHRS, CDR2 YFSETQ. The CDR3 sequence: CASSFGREQFF. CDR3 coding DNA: TGCGCCAGCAGCTTCGGTCGGGAGCAGTTCTTC.

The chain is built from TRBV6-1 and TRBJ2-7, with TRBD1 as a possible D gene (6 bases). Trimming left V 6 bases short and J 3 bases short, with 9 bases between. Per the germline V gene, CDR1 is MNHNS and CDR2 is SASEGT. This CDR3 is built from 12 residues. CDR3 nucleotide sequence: TGTGCCAGCAGCCTGACAGGCTACGAGCAGTACTTC. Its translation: CASSLTGYEQYF.

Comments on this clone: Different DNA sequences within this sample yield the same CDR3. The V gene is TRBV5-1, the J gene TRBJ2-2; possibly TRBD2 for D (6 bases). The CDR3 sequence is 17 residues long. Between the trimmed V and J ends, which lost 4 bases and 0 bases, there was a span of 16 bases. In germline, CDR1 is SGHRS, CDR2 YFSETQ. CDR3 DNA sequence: TGCGCCAGCAGCCCAGCCCCCGGGGGTTCGAACACCGGGGAGCTGTTTTTT. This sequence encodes CASSPAPGGSNTGELFF.

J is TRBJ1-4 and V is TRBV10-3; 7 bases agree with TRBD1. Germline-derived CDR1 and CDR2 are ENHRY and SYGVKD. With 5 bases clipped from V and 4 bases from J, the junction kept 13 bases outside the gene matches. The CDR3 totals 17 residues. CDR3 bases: TGTGCCATCAGTCCCCGAGGGACAGAGGACAGTAATGAAAAACTGTTTTTT. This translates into CAISPRGTEDSNEKLFF.

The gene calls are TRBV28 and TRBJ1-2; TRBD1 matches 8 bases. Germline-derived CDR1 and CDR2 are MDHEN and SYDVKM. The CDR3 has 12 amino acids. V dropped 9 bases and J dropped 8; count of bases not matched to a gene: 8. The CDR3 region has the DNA TGTGCCAGTGGACAGGGTTCATTGGGCTACACCTTC. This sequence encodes CASGQGSLGYTF.

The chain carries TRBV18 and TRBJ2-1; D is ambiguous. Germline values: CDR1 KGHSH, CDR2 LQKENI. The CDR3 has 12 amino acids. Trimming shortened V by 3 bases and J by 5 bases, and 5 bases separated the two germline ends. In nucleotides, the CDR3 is TGTGCCAGCTCACCTAGCAACAATGAGCAGTTCTTC. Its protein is CASSPSNNEQFF.

For the CDR3, the DNA is TGTGCCAGCAGTGGGACAGCGAACACCGGGGAGCTGTTTTTT. Its translation is CASSGTANTGELFF. V gene TRBV5-4 combines with J gene TRBJ2-2; 7 nucleotides align to TRBD1. V dropped 5 bases and J dropped 0; count of bases not matched to a gene: 1. The CDR3 covers 14 residues. Germline V CDR1 and CDR2: SGHNT, YYREEE (reference sequence).

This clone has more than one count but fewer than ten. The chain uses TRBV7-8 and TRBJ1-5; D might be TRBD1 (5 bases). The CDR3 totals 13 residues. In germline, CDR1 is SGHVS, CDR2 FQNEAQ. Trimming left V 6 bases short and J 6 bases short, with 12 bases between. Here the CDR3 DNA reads TGTGCCAGCAGTTCCCCGGGGGGTCAGCCCCAGCATTTT. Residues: CASSSPGGQPQHF.

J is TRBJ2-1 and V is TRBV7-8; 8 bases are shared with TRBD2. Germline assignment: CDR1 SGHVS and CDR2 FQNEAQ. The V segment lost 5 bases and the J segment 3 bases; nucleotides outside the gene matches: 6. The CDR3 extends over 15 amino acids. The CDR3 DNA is TGTGCCAGCAGCCAGACCGGGAGGGACTACAATGAGCAGTTCTTC. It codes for CASSQTGRDYNEQFF.

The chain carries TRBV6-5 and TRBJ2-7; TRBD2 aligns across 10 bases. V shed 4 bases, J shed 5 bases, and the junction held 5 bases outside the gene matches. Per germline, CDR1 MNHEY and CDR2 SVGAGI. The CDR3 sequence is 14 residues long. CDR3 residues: CASSLALAGDEQYF. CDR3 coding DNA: TGTGCCAGCAGTTTAGCTCTAGCGGGGGACGAGCAGTACTTC.